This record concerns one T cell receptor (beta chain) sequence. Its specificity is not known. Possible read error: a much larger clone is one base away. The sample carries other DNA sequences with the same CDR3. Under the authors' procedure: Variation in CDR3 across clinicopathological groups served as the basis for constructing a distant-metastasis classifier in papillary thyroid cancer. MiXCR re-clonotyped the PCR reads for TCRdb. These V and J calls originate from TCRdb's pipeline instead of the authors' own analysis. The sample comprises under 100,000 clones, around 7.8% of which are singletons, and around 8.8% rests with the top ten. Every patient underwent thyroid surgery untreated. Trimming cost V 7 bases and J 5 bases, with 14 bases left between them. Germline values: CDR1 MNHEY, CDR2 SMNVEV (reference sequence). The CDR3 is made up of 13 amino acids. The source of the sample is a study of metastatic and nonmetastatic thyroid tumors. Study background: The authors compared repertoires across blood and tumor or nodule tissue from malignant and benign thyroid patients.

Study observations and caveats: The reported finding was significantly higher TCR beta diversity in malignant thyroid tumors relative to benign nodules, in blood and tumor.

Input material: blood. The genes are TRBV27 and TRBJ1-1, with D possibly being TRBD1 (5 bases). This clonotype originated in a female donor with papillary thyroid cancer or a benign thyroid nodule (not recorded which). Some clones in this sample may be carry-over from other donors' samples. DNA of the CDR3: TGTGCCAGCACCGGCGGGGGGTCAACTGAAGCTTTCTTT. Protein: CASTGGGSTEAFF.